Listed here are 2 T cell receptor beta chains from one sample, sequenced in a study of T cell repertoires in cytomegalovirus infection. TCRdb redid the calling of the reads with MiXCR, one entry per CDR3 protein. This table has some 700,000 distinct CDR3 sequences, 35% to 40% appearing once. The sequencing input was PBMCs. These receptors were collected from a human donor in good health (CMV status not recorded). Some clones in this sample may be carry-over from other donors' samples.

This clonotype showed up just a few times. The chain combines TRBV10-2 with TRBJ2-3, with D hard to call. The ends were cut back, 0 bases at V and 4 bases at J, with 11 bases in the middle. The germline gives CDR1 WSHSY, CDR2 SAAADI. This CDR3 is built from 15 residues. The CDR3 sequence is CASSESHRRSDTQYF. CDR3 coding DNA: TGCGCCAGCAGTGAGTCTCATCGGCGGTCAGATACGCAGTATTTT.

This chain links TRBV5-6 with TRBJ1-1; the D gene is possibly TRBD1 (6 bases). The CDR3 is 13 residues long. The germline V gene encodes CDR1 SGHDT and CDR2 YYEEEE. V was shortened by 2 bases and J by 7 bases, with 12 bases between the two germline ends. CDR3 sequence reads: CASSLGGPDEAFF. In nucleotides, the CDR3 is TGTGCCAGCAGCTTAGGGGGGCCTGATGAAGCTTTCTTT.